The clone carrying this T cell receptor beta chain was seen just once. The antigen is not known. This entry belongs to a study of graft-versus-host responses after intestinal transplantation. Study-level findings and limits: GvH clones appeared in recipient marrow, some first in ileum or blood.

Measured with immunoSEQ multiplex PCR; TCRdb has only the in-frame clones, and not every one. This sample has more than 90,000 clones, with 93% found just once. This CDR3 has 15 residues. Trimming at V came to 5 bases and at J to 2 bases, leaving 5 bases not matched to a gene. CDR1 is LNHDA and CDR2 is SQIVND in the germline V gene (reference sequence). The TCR sequence derives from a human donor who was the organ donor for an intestinal transplant. The material was unstimulated CD8+ T cells sorted from spleen or lymph node cells, obtained before transplant. The chain uses TRBV19 and TRBJ1-5, with TRBD1 matching 8 bases. The CDR3 DNA follows: TGTGCCAGTAGTTGGACAGGGCGAGGCAATCAGCCCCAGCATTTT. Protein product: CASSWTGRGNQPQHF.